This T cell receptor (beta chain) was obtained from a study of CD8 T cells in ankylosing spondylitis (dated by TCRdb to 2016 to 2017). In the study overall: To find TCR variants linked to disease, the study profiled T cell receptor beta repertoires in ankylosing spondylitis patients and healthy donors. Samples of peripheral blood were taken, and for ankylosing spondylitis patients, synovial fluid was collected as well. The full study cohort was made up of 25 ankylosing spondylitis patients and 108 healthy donors. What the study reported, not specific to this receptor: The disease-linked clones had a CD8+ phenotype and were found at relatively low frequencies in peripheral blood. A TCR beta motif made up of several highly homologous amino acid variants appeared to be characteristic of blood from ankylosing spondylitis patients. Significant enrichment of the disease-linked clones was reported in matched synovial fluid samples from ankylosing spondylitis patients. Some TCR beta motif variants had previously been reported in synovial fluid and blood of reactive arthritis patients, which suggested common disease-initiation mechanisms.

The listed sequencing device is Illumina HiSeq 2500. TCR beta libraries were prepared by quantitative 5'-RACE with molecular barcodes. The study's own analysis went as follows. Disease-linked TCR variants were identified with a new computational method built on a probabilistic model of VDJ rearrangement. TCRdb reran the public reads through fastp at Q25 and MiXCR, keeping productive beta chains. Every distinct CDR3 protein forms one entry, paired with its most common genes and DNA. The V and J calls here are based on TCRdb, not the publication. Within this sample are approximately 540,000 distinct CDR3 sequences, with about an eighth of them counted one time only. The top ten clones comprise about 6.5% of the sample. This clonotype was counted a few times. Its antigen is unknown. No qualities accompany the bases; no much larger clone lies one base away. The TCR was taken from a male donor with ankylosing spondylitis. Source material: blood, either unsorted or a sorted T cell fraction (not recorded which).

The bases are TGTGCCAGCAGTTACGACCTAAAGATGGCCCAGCATTTT. Its amino acids are CASSYDLKMAQHF. The chain links TRBV6-6 with TRBJ1-5; the D gene assignment is ambiguous. At the junction V is shortened by 2 bases and J by 11 bases, with 13 bases in between. CDR1 and CDR2, per the germline V gene (reference sequence), are MNHNY and SVGAGI. The CDR3 sequence holds 13 residues, the cysteine and phenylalanine included. Just CDR3 DNA is preserved here, 39 bases in frame from base 1.